This T cell receptor (beta chain) was documented in a study of Ad26.COV2.S vaccination and SARS-CoV-2 variants. Treatment here: about 20 received Ad26.COV2.S at low or high dose, single or two shots; 5 received placebo; per-sample allocation not given. Material that was analyzed had been drawn on day 63 after the first vaccine or placebo injection. TCRdb's copy holds only in-frame clones and misses some; the assay was immunoSEQ multiplex PCR. Altogether about 420,000 clones are present, more than 75% being singletons, with the ten largest covering 3.6%. The germline CDR1 and CDR2 sequences are LGHDT and YNNKEL (reference sequence). The CDR3 loop spans 17 amino acids. V was trimmed by 1 base and J by 1 base, leaving 16 bases between them.

The receptor was derived from a person between 18 and 59 years old who received the Ad26.COV2.S COVID-19 vaccine or a placebo. The material sequenced was peripheral blood, taken in a trial of Ad26.COV2.S vaccine versus placebo. The chain combines TRBV3-1 (or the pseudogene TRBV3-2) with TRBJ1-2, with D uncertain. The CDR3 sequence is CASSQGYNRINNYGYTF. In nucleotides, the CDR3 is TGTGCCAGCAGCCAAGGTTACAACAGAATAAATAACTATGGCTACACCTTC.